The T cell receptor beta chain under discussion was sequenced for a study of blood T cell repertoires in COVID-19. Some clones are missing from TCRdb's copy, which holds only in-frame ones; the method was immunoSEQ multiplex PCR. Of roughly 200,000 clones listed, about 88% were seen once; the top ten hold around 2.6%. V was clipped by 1 base and J by 4 bases; unmatched bases: 6. Germline CDR1 is SGHAT and CDR2 is FQNNGV. The CDR3 has 16 amino acids. Sequenced input: PBMCs or T cells enriched from blood (not recorded which). The chain uses TRBV11-2 and TRBJ2-4; 8 nucleotides line up with TRBD2. This TCR came from a woman in her 30s who had recovered from COVID-19. The CDR3 loop reads CASSLAVGGAKNIQYF. The CDR3, as DNA: TGTGCCAGCAGCTTAGCCGTCGGGGGGGCGAAAAACATTCAGTACTTC.